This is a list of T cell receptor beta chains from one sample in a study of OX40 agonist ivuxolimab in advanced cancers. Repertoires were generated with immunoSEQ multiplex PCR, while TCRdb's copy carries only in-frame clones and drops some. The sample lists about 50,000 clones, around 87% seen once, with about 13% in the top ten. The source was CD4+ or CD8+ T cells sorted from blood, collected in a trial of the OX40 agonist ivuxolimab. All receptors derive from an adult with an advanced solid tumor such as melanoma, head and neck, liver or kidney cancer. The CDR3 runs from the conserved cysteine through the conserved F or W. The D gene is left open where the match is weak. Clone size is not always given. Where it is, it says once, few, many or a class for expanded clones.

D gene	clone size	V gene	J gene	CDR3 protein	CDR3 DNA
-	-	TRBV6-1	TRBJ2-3	CASFYKGSTDTQYF	TGTGCCAGCTTTTATAAGGGAAGCACAGATACGCAGTATTTT
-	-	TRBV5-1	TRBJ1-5	CASSLAPGDQPQHF	TGCGCCAGCAGCTTGGCCCCAGGAGATCAGCCCCAGCATTTT
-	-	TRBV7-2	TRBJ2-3	CASSPDPGSRDTQYF	TGTGCCAGCAGCCCGGATCCGGGGAGTCGAGATACGCAGTATTTT
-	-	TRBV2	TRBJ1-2	CASSVLSRAPNYGYTF	TGTGCCAGCAGTGTGTTGTCGAGGGCTCCTAACTATGGCTACACCTTC
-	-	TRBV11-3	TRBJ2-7	CASSLMNSYEQYF	TGTGCCAGCAGCTTAATGAACTCCTACGAGCAGTACTTC
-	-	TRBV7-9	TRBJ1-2	CASSLRIVNGYTF	TGTGCCAGCAGCTTAAGAATTGTTAATGGCTACACCTTC
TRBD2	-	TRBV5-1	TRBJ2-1	CASSLLAASYNEQFF	TGCGCCAGCAGCTTACTAGCGGCATCCTACAATGAGCAGTTCTTC
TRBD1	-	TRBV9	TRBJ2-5	CASSTSGGQETQYF	TGTGCCAGCAGCACCTCAGGGGGTCAAGAGACCCAGTACTTC
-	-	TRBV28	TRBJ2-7	CASSILPGTYEQYF	TGTGCCAGCAGCATACTGCCCGGGACCTACGAGCAGTACTTC
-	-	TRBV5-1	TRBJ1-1	CASSLGHLNTEAFF	TGCGCCAGCAGCCTGGGACATTTAAACACTGAAGCTTTCTTT
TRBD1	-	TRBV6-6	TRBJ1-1	CASSYWAGGGEAFF	TGTGCCAGCAGTTACTGGGCAGGGGGCGGTGAAGCTTTCTTT
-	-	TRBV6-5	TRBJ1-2	CASRQDSQYGYTF	TGTGCCAGCAGACAAGACAGTCAATATGGCTACACCTTC
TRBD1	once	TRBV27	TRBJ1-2	CASRRDRGAYYGYTF	TGTGCCAGCAGAAGGGACAGGGGGGCCTACTATGGCTACACCTTC
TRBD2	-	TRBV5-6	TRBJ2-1	CASRAGTGGDEQFF	TGTGCCAGCAGGGCTGGGACGGGGGGTGATGAGCAGTTCTTC
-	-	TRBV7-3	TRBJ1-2	CASSRGARGYTF	TGTGCCAGCAGCCGAGGGGCAAGGGGCTACACCTTC
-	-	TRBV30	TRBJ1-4	CAFWGGVRFFF	TGTGCCTTCTGGGGAGGGGTGAGGTTCTTTTTT
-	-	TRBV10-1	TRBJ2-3	CASSERAADTDTQYF	TGCGCCAGCAGTGAACGAGCGGCCGACACAGATACGCAGTATTTT
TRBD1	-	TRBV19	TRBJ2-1	CASSPLRGRILNNNEQFF	TGTGCCAGTAGCCCCCTCAGGGGGCGCATTTTAAACAATAATGAGCAGTTCTTC